This is a list of T cell receptor beta chains from one sample in a study of OX40 agonist ivuxolimab in advanced cancers. Some clones are missing from TCRdb's copy, which holds only in-frame ones; the method was immunoSEQ multiplex PCR. This repertoire shows around 80,000 clones, about 89% found once; its top ten account for less than 0.7%. This material consisted of CD4+ or CD8+ T cells sorted from blood, taken in a trial of the OX40 agonist ivuxolimab. These receptors were collected from an adult with an advanced solid tumor such as melanoma, head and neck, liver or kidney cancer. Both conserved end residues are part of each CDR3. The order of the fields is V gene, D gene, J gene, clone size, CDR3 protein, CDR3 DNA. D genes are given only for firm matches. For some rows the clone size is stated as once, few or many, or as a class when expanded; others skip it.

>TRBV11-3|TRBD1|TRBJ2-1|NA
CASSDGTGGYNEQFF
TGTGCCAGCAGCGATGGTACAGGGGGCTACAATGAGCAGTTCTTC
>TRBV19|NA|TRBJ2-2|NA
CASSIEPRATRTGELFF
TGTGCCAGTAGTATAGAACCACGGGCCACGAGAACCGGGGAGCTGTTTTTT
>TRBV25-1|TRBD1|TRBJ2-7|NA
CASSESGTGMSYEQYF
TGTGCCAGCAGTGAATCGGGGACAGGGATGAGCTACGAGCAGTACTTC
>TRBV19|NA|TRBJ1-3|few
CASSIEASSGNTIYF
TGTGCCAGTAGTATAGAGGCGTCCTCTGGAAACACCATATATTTT
>TRBV6-5|NA|TRBJ1-1|NA
CASSYSGVGMNTEAFF
TGTGCCAGCAGTTACTCGGGCGTGGGCATGAACACTGAAGCTTTCTTT
>TRBV6-1|NA|TRBJ2-7|NA
CASSAVQGPPYEQYF
TGTGCCAGCAGTGCTGTGCAGGGGCCCCCCTACGAGCAGTACTTC
>TRBV2|NA|TRBJ2-1|NA
CASRREGAMGFF
TGTGCCAGCAGGAGGGAGGGGGCGATGGGGTTCTTC
>TRBV7-3|NA|TRBJ2-1|NA
CASSLGAAGEQFF
TGTGCCAGCAGCTTAGGGGCGGCAGGAGAGCAGTTCTTC
>TRBV18|NA|TRBJ1-1|NA
CASSPKTGETEAFF
TGTGCCAGCTCTCCAAAGACGGGGGAAACTGAAGCTTTCTTT
>TRBV6-5|TRBD1|TRBJ1-4|NA
CASSFLGTGAEKLFF
TGTGCCAGCAGTTTCCTCGGGACAGGGGCGGAAAAACTGTTTTTT
>TRBV4-1|NA|TRBJ2-2|NA
CASSQFRNFNTGELFF
TGCGCCAGCAGCCAGTTTAGGAACTTCAACACCGGGGAGCTGTTTTTT
>TRBV9|TRBD1|TRBJ2-3|NA
CASSTRGQNTDTQYF
TGTGCCAGCAGCACACGGGGACAGAACACAGATACGCAGTATTTT
>TRBV6-1|NA|TRBJ2-7|NA
CASKAPGVPYEQYF
TGTGCCAGCAAAGCCCCCGGGGTGCCCTACGAGCAGTACTTC
>TRBV7-6|NA|TRBJ2-2|NA
CASSKVTVGELFF
TGTGCCAGCAGCAAAGTAACGGTCGGGGAGCTGTTTTTT
>TRBV6-1|NA|TRBJ2-7|NA
CASRVGVMVYEQYF
TGTGCCAGCAGGGTCGGCGTAATGGTGTACGAGCAGTACTTC
>TRBV2|NA|TRBJ1-2|NA
CASSEIYRNYGYTF
TGTGCCAGCAGTGAAATCTACAGAAACTATGGCTACACCTTC
>TRBV5-1|NA|TRBJ1-3|once
CASSPGSGNTIYF
TGCGCCAGCAGCCCAGGGTCTGGAAACACCATATATTTT
>TRBV2|TRBD1|TRBJ1-3|NA
CASRGQGFSGNTIYF
TGTGCCAGCAGGGGACAGGGATTCTCTGGAAACACCATATATTTT
>TRBV19|NA|TRBJ2-4|NA
CASSRGGISDRDIQYF
TGTGCCAGTAGCAGGGGCGGGATAAGCGATAGGGACATTCAGTACTTC
>TRBV10-1|NA|TRBJ2-7|few
CASGTPYEQYF
TGCGCCAGCGGGACTCCTTACGAGCAGTACTTC
>TRBV6-5|NA|TRBJ1-3|NA
CASSYSAGKGNTIYF
TGTGCCAGCAGTTACTCGGCAGGGAAAGGAAACACCATATATTTT
>TRBV7-2|NA|TRBJ1-5|NA
CASSLEGGGNQPQHF
TGTGCCAGCAGCTTAGAAGGCGGTGGCAATCAGCCCCAGCATTTT
>TRBV27|NA|TRBJ2-3|NA
CATGSYGGTADTQYF
TGTGCCACCGGGTCTTATGGCGGGACGGCAGATACGCAGTATTTT
>TRBV5-1|TRBD1|TRBJ2-7|NA
CASSLRDSDYEQYF
TGCGCCAGCAGCTTGAGGGACAGCGACTACGAGCAGTACTTC
>TRBV19|NA|TRBJ1-5|NA
CASSILQAGRNQPQHF
TGTGCCAGTAGTATACTCCAAGCCGGCAGAAATCAGCCCCAGCATTTT
>TRBV10-1|TRBD1|TRBJ1-2|NA
CASSDGRGTGYGYTF
TGCGCCAGCAGTGACGGCAGGGGGACAGGCTATGGCTACACCTTC
>TRBV27|NA|TRBJ1-2|NA
CASSLSRGNYGYTF
TGTGCCAGCAGTTTATCACGGGGAAACTATGGCTACACCTTC
>TRBV18|NA|TRBJ1-5|NA
CASSRDRTYGQPQHF
TGTGCCAGCTCACGCGACAGGACTTACGGTCAGCCCCAGCATTTT
>TRBV5-6|NA|TRBJ2-1|NA
CASSLMREQFF
TGTGCCAGCAGCTTGATGCGTGAGCAGTTCTTC
>TRBV25-1|NA|TRBJ1-4|NA
CASSVTAGANEKLFF
TGTGCCAGCAGTGTTACGGCAGGGGCAAATGAAAAACTGTTTTTT
>TRBV18|NA|TRBJ1-3|once
CASSPGARTSGNTIYF
TGTGCCAGCTCACCAGGAGCCCGGACGTCTGGAAACACCATATATTTT
>TRBV5-1|NA|TRBJ2-1|NA
CASSFLGEQFF
TGCGCCAGCAGCTTCCTTGGCGAGCAGTTCTTC
>TRBV28|NA|TRBJ1-3|NA
CASRRVNGNTIYF
TGTGCCAGCAGAAGAGTGAATGGAAACACCATATATTTT
>TRBV7-9|TRBD1|TRBJ1-3|NA
CASSGGQGVGNTIYF
TGTGCCAGCAGCGGCGGACAGGGAGTGGGAAACACCATATATTTT